What follows describes a single T cell receptor beta chain. The CDR3 consists of 13 residues. V was pared by 1 base and J by 7 bases, with 3 bases of the junction left unmatched. The germline CDR1 and CDR2 sequences are SGHRS and YFSETQ. This record belongs to a study of blood T cell repertoires in COVID-19. Study details: The samples span acute and convalescent COVID-19 from the United States, Italy and Spain. PBMCs, B-cell-depleted T cells, or T cells were the source of the cDNA or gDNA that made up the material.

As originally analysed: How many nucleated cells were present was estimated from reference gene primer amplification. TCRdb's table, derived via immunoSEQ multiplex PCR, lists solely in-frame clones and lacks some. The V and J calls and the clone size are those of that table, but D and trimming were determined from the DNA. Of hundreds of thousands of clones in the sample, about nine tenths were seen once. The sample taken for sequencing was peripheral blood. The receptor was derived from a woman aged 50 to 60 who had recovered from COVID-19. This sequence joins TRBV5-1 and TRBJ1-2; 8 bases are a match to TRBD1. The CDR3 reads CASSLPDRVGYTF. CDR3 DNA sequence: TGCGCCAGCAGCTTGCCGGACAGGGTTGGCTACACCTTC.